A selection of T cell receptor beta chains follows, all from one sample in a study of shared clonotypes between healthy human individuals. Produced via immunoSEQ multiplex PCR; TCRdb's table is partial and in-frame only. The data show around 180,000 clones, with about 93% seen just once and 0.067% held by the top ten. Material for sequencing was naive CD4+ T cells sorted from blood. These receptors all come from a woman younger than 45 in good health. The CDR3 runs from the conserved cysteine through the conserved F or W. The D gene is left open where the match is weak. Only part of the rows carry a size: once, few, many, or a class if the clone is expanded.

D gene	V gene	CDR3 length	J gene	clone size	CDR3 DNA	CDR3 protein
TRBD1	TRBV7-6	14	TRBJ2-7	.	TGTGCCAGCAGCTTAGGGACAGGATCCTACGAGCAGTACTTC	CASSLGTGSYEQYF
.	TRBV5-6	14	TRBJ1-2	.	TGTGCCAGCAGCTTGGTTACGGTCAACTATGGCTACACCTTC	CASSLVTVNYGYTF
.	TRBV27	13	TRBJ1-6	.	TGTGCCAGCAGTCCCCTCTATAATTCACCCCTCCACTTT	CASSPLYNSPLHF
TRBD1	TRBV19	17	TRBJ1-5	.	TGTGCCAGTAGTTCGGGACAGGTCGGATATAGCAATCAGCCCCAGCATTTT	CASSSGQVGYSNQPQHF
TRBD1	TRBV29-1	14	TRBJ1-3	.	TGCAGCGTGACAGGGGGTTTATCTGGAAACACCATATATTTT	CSVTGGLSGNTIYF
TRBD2	TRBV30	13	TRBJ2-7	few	TGTGCCTGGACTGGCGGGAGTAGCTACGAGCAGTACTTC	CAWTGGSSYEQYF
.	TRBV5-6	15	TRBJ1-2	.	TGTGCCAGCAGCTTGAAGAACGGACGATCCTATGGCTACACCTTC	CASSLKNGRSYGYTF
TRBD1	TRBV28	14	TRBJ1-2	.	TGTGCCAGCAGTACGGGACAGGATAACTATGGCTACACCTTC	CASSTGQDNYGYTF
.	TRBV25-1	13	TRBJ2-7	.	TGTGCCAGCAGTGACGACCCTACCTACGAGCAGTACTTC	CASSDDPTYEQYF
TRBD2	TRBV11-2	16	TRBJ2-7	.	TGTGCCAGCAGCTTAGGTCAAGCGGGAGCCTCCTACGAGCAGTACTTC	CASSLGQAGASYEQYF
.	TRBV19	15	TRBJ1-4	.	TGTGCCAGTAGTATGAGGAGGGATAGTGATGAAAAACTGTTTTTT	CASSMRRDSDEKLFF
TRBD1	TRBV2	13	TRBJ2-5	.	TGTGCCAGCAAGGCAGGGGGCAAAGAGACCCAGTACTTC	CASKAGGKETQYF
TRBD2	TRBV29-1	13	TRBJ2-3	.	TGCAGCGTTGACGGGGGGGGCACAGATACGCAGTATTTT	CSVDGGGTDTQYF
.	TRBV7-9	13	TRBJ2-7	.	TGTGCCAGCAGCTTAGCGGCGCCCTACGAGCAGTACTTC	CASSLAAPYEQYF